What follows is one T cell receptor beta chain and its context. CDR1 and CDR2 (germline): MNHEY, SVGAGI. Germline trimming cut 5 bases from V and 8 bases from J; bases unmatched to any gene: 9. This CDR3 comprises 15 residues. TCRdb processed the PCR reads anew with MiXCR; each CDR3 protein has one entry. The sample consists of about 21,000 distinct CDR3 sequences, under 50% of them appearing once. The sample originates from a study of tumor-infiltrating lymphocytes in oesophageal squamous cell carcinoma. This chain links TRBV6-5 with TRBJ2-4; the match to TRBD2 covers 10 bases. This receptor was taken from a male donor with esophageal squamous cell carcinoma. Material: normal esophageal tissue next to the tumor. The CDR3 loop reads CASSEPASGSDIQYF. The CDR3 DNA is TGTGCCAGCAGTGAACCGGCTAGCGGGAGTGACATTCAGTACTTC.